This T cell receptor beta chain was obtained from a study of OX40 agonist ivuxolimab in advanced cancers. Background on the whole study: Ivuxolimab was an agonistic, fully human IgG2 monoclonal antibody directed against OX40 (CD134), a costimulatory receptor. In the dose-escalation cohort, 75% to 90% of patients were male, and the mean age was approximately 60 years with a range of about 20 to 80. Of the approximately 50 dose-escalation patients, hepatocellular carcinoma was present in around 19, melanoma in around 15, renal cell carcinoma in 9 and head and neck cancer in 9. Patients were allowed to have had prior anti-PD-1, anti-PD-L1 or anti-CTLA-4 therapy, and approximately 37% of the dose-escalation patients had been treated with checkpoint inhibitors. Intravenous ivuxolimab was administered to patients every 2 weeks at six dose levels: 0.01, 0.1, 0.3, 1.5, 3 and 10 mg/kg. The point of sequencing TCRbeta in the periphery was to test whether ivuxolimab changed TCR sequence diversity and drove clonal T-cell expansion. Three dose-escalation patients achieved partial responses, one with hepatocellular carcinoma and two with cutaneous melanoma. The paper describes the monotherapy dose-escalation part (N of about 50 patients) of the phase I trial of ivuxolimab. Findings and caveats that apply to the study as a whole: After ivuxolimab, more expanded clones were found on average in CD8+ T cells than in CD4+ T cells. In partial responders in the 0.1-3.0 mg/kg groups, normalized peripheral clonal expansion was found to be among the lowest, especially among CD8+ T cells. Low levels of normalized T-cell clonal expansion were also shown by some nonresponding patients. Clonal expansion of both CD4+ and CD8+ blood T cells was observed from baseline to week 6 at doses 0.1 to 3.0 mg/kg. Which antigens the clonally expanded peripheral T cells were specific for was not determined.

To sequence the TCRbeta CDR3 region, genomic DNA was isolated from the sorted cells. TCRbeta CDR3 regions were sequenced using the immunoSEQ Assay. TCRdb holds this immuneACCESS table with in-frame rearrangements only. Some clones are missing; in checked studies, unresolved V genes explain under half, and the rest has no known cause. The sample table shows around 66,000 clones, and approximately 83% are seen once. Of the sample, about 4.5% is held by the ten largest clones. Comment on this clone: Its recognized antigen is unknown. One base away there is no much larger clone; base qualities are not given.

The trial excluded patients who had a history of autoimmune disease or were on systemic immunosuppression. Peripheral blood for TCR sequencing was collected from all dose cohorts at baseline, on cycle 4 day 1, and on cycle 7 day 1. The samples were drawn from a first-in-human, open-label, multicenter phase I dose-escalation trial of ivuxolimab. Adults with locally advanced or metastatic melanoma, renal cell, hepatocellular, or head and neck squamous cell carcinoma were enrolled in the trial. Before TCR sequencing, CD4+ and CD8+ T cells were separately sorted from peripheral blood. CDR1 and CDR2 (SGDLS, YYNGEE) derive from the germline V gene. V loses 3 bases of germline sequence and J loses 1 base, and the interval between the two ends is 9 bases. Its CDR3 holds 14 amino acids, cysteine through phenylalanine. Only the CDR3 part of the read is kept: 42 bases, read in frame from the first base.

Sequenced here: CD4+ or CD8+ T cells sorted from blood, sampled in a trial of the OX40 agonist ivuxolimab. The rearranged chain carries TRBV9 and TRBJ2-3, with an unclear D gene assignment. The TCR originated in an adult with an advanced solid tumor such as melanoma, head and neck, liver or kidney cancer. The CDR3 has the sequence CASSGRWGTDTQYF. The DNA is TGTGCCAGCAGCGGGCGATGGGGCACAGATACGCAGTATTTT.